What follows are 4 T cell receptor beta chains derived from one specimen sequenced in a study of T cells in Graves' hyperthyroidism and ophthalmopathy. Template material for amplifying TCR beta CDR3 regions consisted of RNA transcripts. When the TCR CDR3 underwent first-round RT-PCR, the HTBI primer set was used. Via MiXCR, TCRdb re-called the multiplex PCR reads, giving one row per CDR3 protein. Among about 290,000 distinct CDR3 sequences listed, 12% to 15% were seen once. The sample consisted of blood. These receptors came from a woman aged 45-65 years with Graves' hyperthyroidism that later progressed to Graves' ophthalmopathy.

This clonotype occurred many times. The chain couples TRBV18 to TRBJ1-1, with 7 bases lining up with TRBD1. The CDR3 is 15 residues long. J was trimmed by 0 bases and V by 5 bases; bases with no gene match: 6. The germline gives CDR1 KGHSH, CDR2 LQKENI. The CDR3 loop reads CASSGQGGVNTEAFF. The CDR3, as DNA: TGTGCCAGCTCAGGGCAGGGGGGGGTGAACACTGAAGCTTTCTTT.

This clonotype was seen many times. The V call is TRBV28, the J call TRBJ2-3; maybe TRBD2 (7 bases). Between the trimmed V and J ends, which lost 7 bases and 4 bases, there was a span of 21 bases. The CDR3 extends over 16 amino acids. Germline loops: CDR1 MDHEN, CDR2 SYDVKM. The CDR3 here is CASTPKWGGGADTQYF. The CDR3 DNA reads TGTGCCAGCACTCCCAAATGGGGCGGGGGCGCAGATACGCAGTATTTT.

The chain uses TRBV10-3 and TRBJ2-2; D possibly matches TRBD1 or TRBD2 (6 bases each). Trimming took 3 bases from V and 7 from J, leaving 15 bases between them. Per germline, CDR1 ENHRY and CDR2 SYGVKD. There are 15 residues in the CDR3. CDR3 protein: CAISDLWGAGGELFF. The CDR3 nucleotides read TGTGCCATCAGTGACCTTTGGGGGGCCGGCGGGGAGCTGTTTTTT.

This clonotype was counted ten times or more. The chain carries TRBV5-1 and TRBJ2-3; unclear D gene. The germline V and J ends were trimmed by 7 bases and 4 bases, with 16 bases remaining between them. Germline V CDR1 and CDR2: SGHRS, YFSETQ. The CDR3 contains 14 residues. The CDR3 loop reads CASSSPKGSDTQYF. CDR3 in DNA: TGCGCCAGCTCGTCACCGAAGGGCTCAGATACGCAGTATTTT.